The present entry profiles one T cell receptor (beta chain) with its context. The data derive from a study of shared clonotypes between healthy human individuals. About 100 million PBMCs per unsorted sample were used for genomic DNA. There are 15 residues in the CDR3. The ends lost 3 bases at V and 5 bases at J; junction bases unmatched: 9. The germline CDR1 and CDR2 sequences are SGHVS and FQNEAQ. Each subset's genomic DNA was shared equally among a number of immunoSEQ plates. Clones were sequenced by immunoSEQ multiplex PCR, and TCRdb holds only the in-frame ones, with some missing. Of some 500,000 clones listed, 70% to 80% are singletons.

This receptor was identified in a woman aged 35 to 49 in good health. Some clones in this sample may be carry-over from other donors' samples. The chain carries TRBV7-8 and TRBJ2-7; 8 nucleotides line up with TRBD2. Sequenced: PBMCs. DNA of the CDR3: TGTGCCAGCAGCTTCAGAACCGGACTAGCCAACGAGCAGTACTTC. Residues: CASSFRTGLANEQYF.